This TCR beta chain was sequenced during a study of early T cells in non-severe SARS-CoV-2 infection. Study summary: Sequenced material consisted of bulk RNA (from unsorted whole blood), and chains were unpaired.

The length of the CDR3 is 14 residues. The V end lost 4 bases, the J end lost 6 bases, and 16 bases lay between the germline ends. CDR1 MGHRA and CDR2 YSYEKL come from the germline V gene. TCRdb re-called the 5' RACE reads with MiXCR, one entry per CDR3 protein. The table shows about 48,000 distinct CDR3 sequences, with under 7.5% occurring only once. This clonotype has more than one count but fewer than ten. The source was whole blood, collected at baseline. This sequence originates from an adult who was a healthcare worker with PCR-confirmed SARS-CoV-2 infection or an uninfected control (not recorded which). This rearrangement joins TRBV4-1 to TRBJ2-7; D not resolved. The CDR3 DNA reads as TGCGCCAGCAGCCCCGGACCTTCCGCAGCCGAGCAGTACTTC. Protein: CASSPGPSAAEQYF.